This is a list of T cell receptor beta chains from one sample in a study of blood T cell repertoires in COVID-19. Measured with immunoSEQ multiplex PCR; TCRdb has only the in-frame clones, and not every one. The sample carries over 150,000 clones, 80% to 85% recorded once. Sequenced input: peripheral blood. The receptors were sampled from a woman over 75 with active or convalescent COVID-19. Both conserved end residues are part of each CDR3. D genes are given only for firm matches. Size is stated for part of the rows, as once, few or many counts, or as a class when the clone is expanded.

>-|-|TRBJ1-6|TRBV6-2/TRBV6-3
TGTGCCAGCAGTTACTCGGGCAGTTATAATTCACCCCTCCACTTT
CASSYSGSYNSPLHF
>-|few|TRBJ1-5|TRBV7-2
TGTGCCAGCAGCTTAGACAGGGCCAATCAGCCCCAGCATTTT
CASSLDRANQPQHF
>-|few|TRBJ2-1|TRBV9
TGTGCCAGCAGCGTTCTGGCGGGGCGGCAGAATGAGCAGTTCTTC
CASSVLAGRQNEQFF
>-|-|TRBJ1-2|TRBV6-5
TGTGCCACCTTACAGGGTTTTTACTATGGCTACACCTTC
CATLQGFYYGYTF
>-|-|TRBJ1-3|TRBV7-2
TGTGCCAGCAGCGGGTTGGACAGCTACTCTGGAAACACCATATATTTT
CASSGLDSYSGNTIYF
>-|-|TRBJ1-3|TRBV7-9
TGTGCCAGCAGCTTAGAACAGGCGATCACTGGAAACACCATATATTTT
CASSLEQAITGNTIYF
>-|once|TRBJ1-5|TRBV4-1
TGCGCCAGCAGCCAAGAAGAAACGGGGGTATGGAGCAATCAGCCCCAGCATTTT
CASSQEETGVWSNQPQHF
>-|-|TRBJ2-3|TRBV6-6
TGTGCCAGCGTTGCTCGGGGGGCCACAGATACGCAGTATTTT
CASVARGATDTQYF
>-|-|TRBJ2-5|TRBV5-1
TGCGCCAGCAGCTTGGGCGGGGTCGCGGGAGAGACCCAGTACTTC
CASSLGGVAGETQYF
>-|-|TRBJ1-1|TRBV19
TGTGCCAGTACCCCAAAACCCCAGGGTTTTCGTACTGAAGCTTTCTTT
CASTPKPQGFRTEAFF
>-|many|TRBJ1-1|TRBV6-6
TGTGCCAGCAGTCCAGCAGGATCCCTCACAGGGAACACTGAAGCTTTCTTT
CASSPAGSLTGNTEAFF
>TRBD2|-|TRBJ2-3|TRBV6-1
TGTGCCAGCAGTGAAAGACTAGCGGGGGCGCAGTATTTT
CASSERLAGAQYF
>-|once|TRBJ1-6|TRBV2
TGTGCCAGCAGTGACCGGACAGCGCCATATAATTCACCCCTCCACTTT
CASSDRTAPYNSPLHF
>TRBD1|-|TRBJ2-3|TRBV9
TGTGCCAGCAGCGTAGGCCAGGGGGCTGGCACAGATACGCAGTATTTT
CASSVGQGAGTDTQYF
>TRBD1|-|TRBJ1-3|TRBV19
TGTGCCAGTAGTATAGACCGAGACAGGGGATGGGGAAACACCATATATTTT
CASSIDRDRGWGNTIYF
>TRBD2|-|TRBJ2-2|TRBV27
TGTGCCAGCAGCGGGACTAGCGGGGGCGGCACCGGGGAGCTGTTTTTT
CASSGTSGGGTGELFF
>-|-|TRBJ2-7|TRBV6-2/TRBV6-3
TGTGCCAGCAGTTCCGACGGGTCCTTTCATAGCTCCTACGAGCAGTACTTC
CASSSDGSFHSSYEQYF
>TRBD1|-|TRBJ1-1|TRBV7-2
TGTGCCAGCAGCCAGCAGGGGGCGTACACTGAAGCTTTCTTT
CASSQQGAYTEAFF
>-|-|TRBJ2-3|TRBV10-1
TGCGCCAGCAGTGACAGAGATACGCAGTATTTT
CASSDRDTQYF
>TRBD2|-|TRBJ2-1|TRBV19
TGTGCCAGTCAGTGGGGGGGAGCCTCCTACAATGAGCAGTTCTTC
CASQWGGASYNEQFF
>-|-|TRBJ1-1|TRBV11-2
TGTGCCAGCAGCTTAGTTTTCCGGGAGATGAAGGTCGCTGAAGCTTTCTTT
CASSLVFREMKVAEAFF
>TRBD1|-|TRBJ1-2|TRBV14
TGTGCCAGCAGCCGCCAAGCAGGGGGCGGCTATGGCTACACCTTC
CASSRQAGGGYGYTF
>-|-|TRBJ2-1|TRBV3-1/TRBV3-2
TGTGCCAGCAGCCACCTCCAGGGGGGTTCCTACAATGAGCAGTTCTTC
CASSHLQGGSYNEQFF
>-|once|TRBJ2-1|TRBV14
TGTGCCAGCAGCCGCTCCTCGGGATCTAATGAGCAGTTCTTC
CASSRSSGSNEQFF
>-|-|TRBJ2-3|TRBV1
TGCACCAGCAGCCATGCGGGGGAGGCAGATACGCAGTATTTT
CTSSHAGEADTQYF
>-|-|TRBJ1-1|TRBV19
TGTGCCAGTGGGACATACTCCTTGAACACTGAAGCTTTCTTT
CASGTYSLNTEAFF
>TRBD1|-|TRBJ2-5|TRBV19
TGTGCCAGTAGCTCCGGGACAGGGGAATCAGAGACCCAGTACTTC
CASSSGTGESETQYF
>-|-|TRBJ2-7|TRBV11-3
TGTGCCAGCAGCCTGGGGCGGGACAGAAGCTCCTACGAGCAGTACTTC
CASSLGRDRSSYEQYF